The 31 T cell receptor beta chains presented below share a single source sample, sequenced in a study of T cell responses to AZD1222 COVID-19 vaccine. Clones were sequenced by immunoSEQ multiplex PCR, and TCRdb holds only the in-frame ones, with some missing. The sample includes 110,000 to 150,000 clones, roughly 85% of them seen just once. This specimen was peripheral blood, taken on day 0 of AZD1222 vaccination. Receptors originate from an adult in good health.

DNA of the CDR3: TGTGCCAGCAGCAGGGGACAGGGGGAAGGGGTGGCTGAAGCTTTCTTT. Translating it yields CASSRGQGEGVAEAFF. The J gene is TRBJ1-1, the V gene TRBV11-3; 11 positions match TRBD1. Germline CDR1 and CDR2: SGHNT and YENEEA. V trimming: 5 bases; J trimming: 6 bases; junction bases outside the gene matches: 11. The CDR3 covers 16 residues.

The chain recombines TRBV15 with TRBJ1-2, with a weak D call TRBD1 (5 bases). Germline V gene data show CDR1 as LNHNV and CDR2 as YYDKDF (reference sequence). V lost 6 bases and J lost 8, with 13 bases in between. The CDR3 contains 12 residues. This CDR3 reads CATRGLGRGYTF. CDR3 DNA: TGTGCCACCAGGGGGCTCGGGAGGGGCTACACCTTC. Complete variable domain (other parts from reference TRBV15 and TRBJ1-2): DAMVIQNPRYQVTQFGKPVTLSCSQTLNHNVMYWYQQKSSQAPKLLFHYYDKDFNNEADTPDNFQSRRPNTSFCFLDIRSPGLGDTAMYLCATRGLGRGYTFGSGTRLTVV.

This clone was observed once. The chain has TRBV5-6 and TRBJ1-5, with D perhaps matching TRBD1 (5 bases). Germline loops: CDR1 SGHDT, CDR2 YYEEEE. This CDR3 comprises 16 residues. V lost 3 bases, J lost 1 base, and 14 bases lay in between. The CDR3 is CASSSEQGRSNQPQHF. CDR3 nucleotides: TGTGCCAGCAGCTCGGAGCAGGGCAGAAGCAATCAGCCCCAGCATTTT. Filled out from reference TRBV5-6 and TRBJ1-5, the complete variable domain reads DAGVTQSPTHLIKTRGQQVTLRCSPKSGHDTVSWYQQALGQGPQFIFQYYEEEERQRGNFPDRFSGHQFPNYSSELNVNALLLGDSALYLCASSSEQGRSNQPQHFGDGTRLSIL.

This chain joins TRBV19 and TRBJ1-1; D is perhaps TRBD1 (5 bases). V shed 7 bases and J shed 0 bases, with 15 bases lying between them. This CDR3 comprises 15 residues. Germline V gene sequence: CDR1 LNHDA, CDR2 SQIVND (reference sequence). CDR3 sequence reads: CASTSGYRLNTEAFF. The CDR3 DNA sequence: TGTGCCAGTACCAGCGGGTACAGGTTGAACACTGAAGCTTTCTTT.

The J gene is TRBJ1-6, the V gene TRBV27; D is unclear. Germline values: CDR1 MNHEY, CDR2 SMNVEV (reference sequence). CDR3 length: 13 residues. Trimming pared 8 bases from V and 9 bases from J, leaving 14 bases between. The chain's CDR3 is CASADGWGSPLHF. Written as DNA, the CDR3 is TGTGCCAGCGCCGATGGGTGGGGTTCACCCCTCCACTTT.

This chain connects TRBV3-1 (or the pseudogene TRBV3-2) to TRBJ1-1, with TRBD1 as a possible D gene (5 bases). In germline, CDR1 is LGHDT, CDR2 YNNKEL (reference sequence). The CDR3 is made up of 14 amino acids. With 4 bases removed from V and 0 bases from J, the gap between germline ends came to 9 bases. DNA of the CDR3: TGTGCCAGCAGCCGGGGGGAAATGAACACTGAAGCTTTCTTT. This translates into CASSRGEMNTEAFF.

The chain couples TRBV7-9 to TRBJ2-5; 9 nucleotides align to TRBD2. There are 14 residues in the CDR3. J was trimmed by 2 bases and V by 5 bases; bases with no gene match: 3. Germline assignment: CDR1 SEHNR and CDR2 FQNEAQ (reference sequence). Written as DNA, the CDR3 is TGTGCCAGCAGCGATAGCGGGGGTCAAGAGACCCAGTACTTC. It is translated as CASSDSGGQETQYF.

The J gene is TRBJ1-4, the V gene TRBV5-5; 8 bases map to TRBD1. Germline V lookup: CDR1 SGHKS, CDR2 YYEKEE (reference sequence). Losses at the gene ends were 5 bases for V and 5 bases for J; bases not matched to a gene: 5. The CDR3 has 14 amino acids. CDR3 coding DNA: TGTGCCAGCAGGCCCGGGACAGGAAATGAAAAACTGTTTTTT. The encoded protein is CASRPGTGNEKLFF. Full variable domain (rest looked up from reference TRBV5-5 and TRBJ1-4): DAGVTQSPTHLIKTRGQQVTLRCSPISGHKSVSWYQQVLGQGPQFIFQYYEKEERGRGNFPDRFSARQFPNYSSELNVNALLLGDSALYLCASRPGTGNEKLFFGSGTQLSVL.

The chain employs TRBV27 and TRBJ2-1; TRBD2 aligns across 11 bases. J gave up 0 bases and V 6 bases, and 7 bases lay outside the gene matches. Germline CDR1 reads MNHEY; CDR2 reads SMNVEV (reference sequence). The CDR3 runs 17 residues. CDR3 residues: CASRKTSGATSYNEQFF. As DNA, the CDR3 is TGTGCCAGCAGGAAGACTAGCGGGGCGACCTCCTACAATGAGCAGTTCTTC.

The genes are TRBV20-1 and TRBJ1-4; a possible D gene is TRBD1 (5 bases). The CDR3 covers 13 residues. Germline V gene data show CDR1 as DFQATT and CDR2 as SNEGSKA (reference sequence). V shed 3 bases and J shed 5 bases, with 10 bases lying between them. The CDR3 sequence is CSASKTANEKLFF. CDR3 coding DNA: TGCAGTGCTAGTAAGACAGCAAATGAAAAACTGTTTTTT.

V and J are TRBV7-8 and TRBJ1-6; weak D call: TRBD1 (6 bases). V gave up 5 bases and J gave up 11 bases, with 13 bases separating them. This CDR3 has 13 amino acids. CDR1 SGHVS and CDR2 FQNEAQ come from the germline V gene. CDR3 nucleotides: TGTGCCAGCAGCGAAGGGGGTTCGGCACCCCTCCACTTT. Translation gives CASSEGGSAPLHF.

This chain links TRBV3-1 (or the pseudogene TRBV3-2) with TRBJ1-2; D is uncertain. V dropped 6 bases and J dropped 5 bases, with 13 bases sitting between them. From germline, CDR1 is LGHDT and CDR2 YNNKEL (reference sequence). This CDR3 has 13 residues. Here the CDR3 reads CASSLRRDYGYTF. The CDR3 bases are TGTGCCAGCAGTCTACGGAGGGATTATGGCTACACCTTC.

This clone was counted only a few times. J is TRBJ1-3 and V is TRBV3-1 (or the pseudogene TRBV3-2); D call uncertain. Looked up from germline, CDR1 is LGHDT and CDR2 is YNNKEL (reference sequence). Between the trimmed V and J ends, which lost 2 bases and 9 bases, there was a span of 11 bases. The CDR3 length is 13 residues. The CDR3 is CASSQTRGGTIYF. DNA for the CDR3: TGTGCCAGCAGCCAAACACGTGGAGGCACCATATATTTT.

The chain joins TRBV27 to TRBJ2-7; D gene uncertain. The CDR3 length is 13 residues. From germline, CDR1 is MNHEY and CDR2 SMNVEV (reference sequence). V gave up 5 bases and J gave up 2 bases, with 10 bases separating them. CDR3 sequence reads: CASSARNTYEQYF. The CDR3 nucleotides are TGTGCCAGCAGTGCCAGGAATACCTACGAGCAGTACTTC.

This chain joins TRBV20-1 and TRBJ1-4, with D tentatively TRBD1 (6 bases). The V end lost 6 bases, the J end lost 7 bases, and 9 bases lay between the germline ends. Germline V gives CDR1 DFQATT, CDR2 SNEGSKA (reference sequence). This CDR3 has 11 residues. CDR3 region: CSAYRVEKLFF. As DNA, the CDR3 is TGCAGTGCCTACAGGGTTGAAAAACTGTTTTTT.

The V and J genes are TRBV18 and TRBJ2-7, with 7 nucleotides matching TRBD1. V gave up 0 bases and J gave up 1 base; unmatched junction bases: 0. This CDR3 is 14 amino acids long. Germline loops: CDR1 KGHSH, CDR2 LQKENI. CDR3 amino acids: CASSPPRGSYEQYF. CDR3 bases: TGTGCCAGCTCACCACCCAGGGGGTCCTACGAGCAGTACTTC. Full variable domain (rest looked up from reference TRBV18 and TRBJ2-7): NAGVMQNPRHLVRRRGQEARLRCSPMKGHSHVYWYRQLPEEGLKFMVYLQKENIIDESGMPKERFSAEFPKEGPSILRIQQVVRGDSAAYFCASSPPRGSYEQYFGPGTRLTVT.

The J gene is TRBJ1-5, the V gene TRBV21-1. TRBV21-1 is recorded as a pseudogene. The CDR3 has 15 residues. The CDR3 reads CASSKGIVIPGPQHF. CDR3 nucleotides: TGTGCCAGCAGCAAAGGGATAGTTATCCCTGGTCCCCAGCATTTT.

This rearrangement joins TRBV12-3 or TRBV12-4 to TRBJ1-2; TRBD1 might be the D (5 bases). The CDR3 runs to 11 residues. V shed 8 bases and J shed 4 bases, with 8 bases lying between them. The CDR3 sequence is CASGTFYGYTF. In DNA form, the CDR3 reads TGTGCCAGCGGGACTTTCTATGGCTACACCTTC.

V gene TRBV24-1 combines with J gene TRBJ1-4; possible D gene TRBD1, 6 bases. Germline assignment: CDR1 KGHDR and CDR2 SFDVKD. V gave up 7 bases and J gave up 8 bases, with 22 bases separating them. The CDR3 runs to 16 residues. DNA of the CDR3: TGTGCCACCAGCCCGGGTTCGACAGGTTATGGAGAAAAACTGTTTTTT. This encodes CATSPGSTGYGEKLFF.

The chain carries TRBV18 and TRBJ2-7; D is uncertain. CDR1 KGHSH and CDR2 LQKENI come from the germline V gene. This CDR3 spans 14 amino acids. V gave up 1 base and J gave up 2 bases, with 9 bases separating them. For the CDR3, the DNA is TGTGCCAGCTCACCACGGGCCGGACCCTACGAGCAGTACTTC. It translates to CASSPRAGPYEQYF.

As DNA, the CDR3 is TGCGCCAGCAGCACGTGGGGGGGAACTGGCACAGATACGCAGTATTTT. It is translated as CASSTWGGTGTDTQYF. The chain combines TRBV5-1 with TRBJ2-3, with 7 bases that match TRBD2. Germline CDR1 and CDR2: SGHRS and YFSETQ. The CDR3 extends over 16 amino acids. The V segment lost 4 bases and the J segment 1 base; nucleotides outside the gene matches: 9.

This chain links TRBV6-1 with TRBJ1-6; D gene ambiguous. Trimming pared 3 bases from V and 14 bases from J, leaving 14 bases between. Germline-derived CDR1 and CDR2 are MNHNS and SASEGT. The CDR3 has 13 residues. CDR3 amino acids: CASSELGMGALHF. The CDR3 DNA is TGTGCCAGCAGTGAGCTGGGGATGGGAGCCCTCCACTTT.

This clone has ten or more counts. V and J are TRBV2 and TRBJ1-4; no clear D gene. Germline-derived CDR1 and CDR2 are SNHLY and FYNNEI. The V gene lost 7 bases and the J gene lost 7 bases, with 10 bases spanning the gap. The CDR3 is 12 amino acids. CDR3 sequence (DNA): TGTGCCAGCATTAGTACCGGTGAAAAACTGTTTTTT. Its translation: CASISTGEKLFF.

This clone came up once. This chain joins TRBV6-4 and TRBJ2-2, with 7 bases lining up with TRBD1. J lost 1 base, V lost 6 bases, and 2 bases had no gene match. Germline CDR1 and CDR2: MRHNA and SNTAGT. The CDR3 extends over 14 amino acids. CDR3 in amino acids: CASSRDRNTGELFF. The CDR3 bases are TGTGCCAGCAGCCGGGACAGGAACACCGGGGAGCTGTTTTTT.

This clone was detected a few times. The chain uses TRBV5-3 and TRBJ2-2; D is uncertain. TRBV5-3 has ORF status, its function being uncertain. V dropped 1 base and J dropped 8 bases, with 9 bases sitting between them. The CDR3 is 13 amino acids. This CDR3 is CARSLRFQGELFF. The CDR3 nucleotides are TGTGCCAGAAGCTTGCGTTTTCAAGGGGAGCTGTTTTTT.

This clone has only one observation. The chain employs TRBV9 and TRBJ2-1, with TRBD2 identical over 10 bases. J gave up 5 bases and V 2 bases, and 4 bases lay outside the gene matches. CDR1 is SGDLS and CDR2 is YYNGEE in the germline V gene. The CDR3 length is 15 residues. The CDR3 DNA follows: TGTGCCAGCAGCGTTAGCGGGAGGCGAGACAATGAGCAGTTCTTC. It encodes CASSVSGRRDNEQFF.

In its sample, this clone was seen a few times. This chain links TRBV5-4 with TRBJ2-1; the D gene could be TRBD1 or TRBD2 (5 bases each). The CDR3 has 14 residues. Germline values: CDR1 SGHNT, CDR2 YYREEE (reference sequence). V was clipped by 2 bases and J by 2 bases, with 8 bases between them. CDR3: CASSLGTPYNEQFF. CDR3 coding DNA: TGTGCCAGCAGCTTAGGGACGCCCTACAATGAGCAGTTCTTC.

The gene calls are TRBV15 and TRBJ2-1; 8 bases align to TRBD1. Trimming cost V 4 bases and J 1 base; bases outside gene matches: 6. The CDR3 has 16 amino acids. Looked up from germline, CDR1 is LNHNV and CDR2 is YYDKDF (reference sequence). The CDR3 here is CATSTTRTGSYNEQFF. The CDR3, as DNA: TGTGCCACCAGCACCACCAGGACAGGGTCCTACAATGAGCAGTTCTTC. Combining the CDR3 with reference TRBV15 and TRBJ2-1 gives the whole variable domain DAMVIQNPRYQVTQFGKPVTLSCSQTLNHNVMYWYQQKSSQAPKLLFHYYDKDFNNEADTPDNFQSRRPNTSFCFLDIRSPGLGDTAMYLCATSTTRTGSYNEQFFGPGTRLTVL.

Written as DNA, the CDR3 is TGTGCCAGCAGTCTCACTATGGGGGTCGCCAATCAGCCCCAGCATTTT. Its translation: CASSLTMGVANQPQHF. This chain links TRBV27 with TRBJ1-5, with D perhaps TRBD1 (5 bases). Germline loops: CDR1 MNHEY, CDR2 SMNVEV (reference sequence). Trimming removed 5 bases at V and 3 bases at J, with 17 bases between. The CDR3 totals 16 residues.

The chain joins TRBV24-1 to TRBJ2-2; D unclear. The V end was cut by 3 bases, the J end by 5 bases, with 12 bases between. There are 15 residues in the CDR3. Germline CDR1 reads KGHDR; CDR2 reads SFDVKD. This CDR3 reads CATSDRHIGTGELFF. In DNA, the CDR3 is TGTGCCACCAGTGATCGCCATATAGGTACCGGGGAGCTGTTTTTT.

The CDR3 nucleotides read TGTGCCAGCAGCTCCCCCAATGAGCAGTTCTTC. Protein sequence: CASSSPNEQFF. The chain uses TRBV3-1 (or the pseudogene TRBV3-2) and TRBJ2-1; no firm D call. V lost 5 bases and J lost 6, with 5 bases in between. The CDR3 contains 11 residues. The germline V gene has CDR1 LGHDT and CDR2 YNNKEL (reference sequence).